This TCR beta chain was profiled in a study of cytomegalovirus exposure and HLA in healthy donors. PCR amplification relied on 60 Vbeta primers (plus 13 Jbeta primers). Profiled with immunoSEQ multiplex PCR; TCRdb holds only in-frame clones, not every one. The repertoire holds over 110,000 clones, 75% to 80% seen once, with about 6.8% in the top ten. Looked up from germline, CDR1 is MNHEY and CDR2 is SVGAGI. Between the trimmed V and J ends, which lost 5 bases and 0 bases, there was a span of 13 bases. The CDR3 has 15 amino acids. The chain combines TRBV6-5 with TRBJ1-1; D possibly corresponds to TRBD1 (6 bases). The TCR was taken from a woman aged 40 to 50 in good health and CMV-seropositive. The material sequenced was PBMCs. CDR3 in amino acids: CASSRAGTLNTEAFF. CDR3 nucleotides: TGTGCCAGCAGTAGAGCCGGGACATTGAACACTGAAGCTTTCTTT.